The clone carrying this T cell receptor beta chain was found a few times. The sample belongs to a study of T-cell reconstitution after alpha-beta-depleted transplantation in children. Deletions cut 3 bases from V and 1 base from J, with 15 bases between. This CDR3 contains 16 residues. Germline V lookup: CDR1 KGHSH, CDR2 LQKENI. It was with unique molecular identifiers that the TCRbeta library was prepared. TCRdb analysed the PCR reads with MiXCR anew, one entry per CDR3 protein. This sample has about 400,000 distinct CDR3 sequences, with around 20% found just once. The sample here was PBMCs from the stem cell graft donor, taken from the stem cell graft. This rearrangement joins TRBV18 to TRBJ1-1, with D perhaps matching TRBD1 (5 bases). This sequence was found in a human donor who donated a stem cell graft to a child with acute myeloid leukemia. The CDR3, as DNA: TGTGCCAGCTCACCGACGATGGGGCCGAAGAACACTGAAGCTTTCTTT. Translating it yields CASSPTMGPKNTEAFF.